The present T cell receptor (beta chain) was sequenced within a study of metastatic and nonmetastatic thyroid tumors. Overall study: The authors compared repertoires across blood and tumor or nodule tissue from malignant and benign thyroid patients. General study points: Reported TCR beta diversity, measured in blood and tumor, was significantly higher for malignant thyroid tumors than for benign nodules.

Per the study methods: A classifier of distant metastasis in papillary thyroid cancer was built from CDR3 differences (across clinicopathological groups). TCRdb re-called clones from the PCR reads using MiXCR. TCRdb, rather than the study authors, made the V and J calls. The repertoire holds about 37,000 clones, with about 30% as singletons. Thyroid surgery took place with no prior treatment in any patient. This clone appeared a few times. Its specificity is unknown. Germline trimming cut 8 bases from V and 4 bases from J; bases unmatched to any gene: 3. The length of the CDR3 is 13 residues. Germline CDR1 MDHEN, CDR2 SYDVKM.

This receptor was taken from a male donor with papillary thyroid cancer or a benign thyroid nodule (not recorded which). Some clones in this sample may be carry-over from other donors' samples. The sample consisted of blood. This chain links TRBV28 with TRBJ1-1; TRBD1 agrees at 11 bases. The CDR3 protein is CASSGTGGTEAFF. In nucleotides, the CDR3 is TGTGCCAGCTCCGGGACAGGGGGCACTGAAGCTTTCTTT.